This is a list of T cell receptor beta chains from one sample in a study of OX40 agonist ivuxolimab in advanced cancers. Profiling relied on immunoSEQ multiplex PCR, and the TCRdb table lists in-frame clones only, not all of them. The profile shows roughly 100,000 clones, roughly 90% of them singletons. The source material was CD4+ or CD8+ T cells sorted from blood, sampled in a trial of the OX40 agonist ivuxolimab. These receptors all stem from an adult with an advanced solid tumor such as melanoma, head and neck, liver or kidney cancer. The conserved cysteine and the conserved F or W are not part of the CDR3 here.

j_call v_call cdr3_aa
TRBJ1-5 TRBV30 AWSSGNGNQPQH
TRBJ1-1 TRBV29-1 SVAGSAF
TRBJ1-6 TRBV18 ASSPATGRNSPLH
TRBJ1-1 TRBV28 ASSPFEGRTEAF
TRBJ1-1 TRBV2 ASMMGAEAF
TRBJ1-5 TRBV4-3 ASSQEVARGGYQPQH
TRBJ1-3 TRBV6-6 ASSPLGNTIY
TRBJ1-4 TRBV18 ASSPNTPGQGEKLF
TRBJ1-5 TRBV6-1 ASSPAVGDRAQH
TRBJ2-1 TRBV5-1 ASSLAVAGVPNEQF
TRBJ1-2 TRBV7-9 ASSRSGTSPRYGYT
TRBJ1-2 TRBV5-6 ASSLTGQGGGYT
TRBJ1-1 TRBV2 ASSAVQGPTNTEAF
TRBJ1-2 TRBV5-6 ASSPGQPLYGYT
TRBJ2-1 TRBV27 ASSLLPDRVKF
TRBJ2-7 TRBV19 ASAIGTAPYEQY
TRBJ2-7 TRBV6-6 ASSYFRDRTSYEQY
TRBJ2-7 TRBV5-8 ASRNTGSYEQY
TRBJ2-3 TRBV19 ASNPGLDIPDTQY
TRBJ2-3 TRBV2 ASSPRDSNTDTQY
TRBJ1-1 TRBV5-6 ASSPLGGLSNTEAF
TRBJ2-7 TRBV6-5 ASSRGPYEQY